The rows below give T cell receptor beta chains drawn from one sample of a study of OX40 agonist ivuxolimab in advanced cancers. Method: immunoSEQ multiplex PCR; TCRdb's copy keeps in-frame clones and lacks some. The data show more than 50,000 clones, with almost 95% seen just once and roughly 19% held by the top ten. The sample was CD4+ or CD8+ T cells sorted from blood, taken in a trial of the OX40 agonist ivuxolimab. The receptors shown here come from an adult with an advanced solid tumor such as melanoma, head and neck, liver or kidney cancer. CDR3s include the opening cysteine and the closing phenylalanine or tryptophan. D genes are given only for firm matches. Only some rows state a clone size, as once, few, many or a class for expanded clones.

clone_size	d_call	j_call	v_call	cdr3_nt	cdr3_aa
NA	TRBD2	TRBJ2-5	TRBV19	TGTGCCAGTAGTCGGATCCAGCGGGAGAGCCCGGAGACCCAGTACTTC	CASSRIQRESPETQYF
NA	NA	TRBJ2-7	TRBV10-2	TGCGCCAGCACGGGATCGGTGTTAGCTAAGAGCTCCTACGAGCAGTACTTC	CASTGSVLAKSSYEQYF
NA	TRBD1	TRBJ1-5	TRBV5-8	TGTGCCAGCAGCTTGGCCTTCGACAGGGCGAACCAGCCCCAGCATTTT	CASSLAFDRANQPQHF
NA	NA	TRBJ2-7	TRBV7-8	TGTGCCAGCAGCTTTAGCGAGCTCCGCTACGAGCAGTACTTC	CASSFSELRYEQYF
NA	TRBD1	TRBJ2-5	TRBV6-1	TGTGCCAGCAACACAGGGGGCGAGACCCAGTACTTC	CASNTGGETQYF
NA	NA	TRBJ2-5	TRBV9	TGTGCCAGCAGCCCGAGACAGCCAACCCAAGAGACCCAGTACTTC	CASSPRQPTQETQYF
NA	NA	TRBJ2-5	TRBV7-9	TGTGCCAGCAGCTCCACAGTGGAGACCCAGTACTTC	CASSSTVETQYF
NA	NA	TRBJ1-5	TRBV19	TGTGCCAGTAGGCCCCTGCGGGGCGGCGATCAGCCCCAGCATTTT	CASRPLRGGDQPQHF
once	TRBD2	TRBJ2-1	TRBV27	TGTGAGGACGGGAGGTCGAGGAATGAGCAGTTCTTC	CEDGRSRNEQFF
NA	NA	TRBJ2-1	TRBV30	TGTGCCTGGGCACTAGAAAACCGTGCAAATGAGCAGTTCTTC	CAWALENRANEQFF